These 14 T cell receptor beta chains were sequenced from one sample in a study of radiation and T cells in renal cell carcinoma. Sequenced by immunoSEQ multiplex PCR; TCRdb stores in-frame clones only, minus some. The sample consists of 30,000 to 40,000 clones, 81% of them appearing once. As for time point: blood 4 weeks post-SBRT, at nephrectomy. Sample treatment: 15 Gy SBRT to primary tumor, nephrectomy 4 weeks later. The sample in question was blood, obtained from a patient whose treatment included radiotherapy and nephrectomy. Receptors were obtained from a man in his 60s with renal cell carcinoma.

This chain uses TRBV11-2 with TRBJ2-2; D call uncertain. Germline V CDR1 and CDR2: SGHAT, FQNNGV. Trimming removed 5 bases from V and 2 bases from J, with 6 bases in between. CDR3 length equals 13 residues. The CDR3 sequence is CASSLVNTGELFF. CDR3 DNA: TGTGCCAGCAGCCTTGTTAACACCGGGGAGCTGTTTTTT.

This clone turned up a few times. The chain joins TRBV30 to TRBJ1-1, with TRBD1 matching 7 bases. Germline trimming cut 1 base from V and 4 bases from J; bases unmatched to any gene: 6. This CDR3 region has 14 residues. Per germline, CDR1 GTSNPN and CDR2 SVGIG (reference sequence). The CDR3 here is CAWSEGRGFTEAFF. The CDR3 DNA reads TGTGCCTGGAGTGAAGGCAGGGGGTTCACTGAAGCTTTCTTT.

The V gene is TRBV6-1, the J gene TRBJ2-3; D not resolved. CDR3 length: 16 amino acids. Germline-derived CDR1 and CDR2 are MNHNS and SASEGT. Trimming removed 2 bases at V and 0 bases at J, with 12 bases between. The CDR3 DNA reads as TGTGCCAGCAGTGAAATCACGGGCGCGAGCACAGATACGCAGTATTTT. Encoded protein: CASSEITGASTDTQYF.

The chain uses TRBV18 and TRBJ1-3; tentative D call: TRBD1 (5 bases). Trimming cost V 2 bases and J 0 bases, with 14 bases left between them. Germline CDR1 KGHSH, CDR2 LQKENI. The CDR3 is made up of 17 amino acids. The CDR3, as DNA: TGTGCCAGCTCACCATACGACAGAAGTAGCTCTGGAAACACCATATATTTT. Its protein product is CASSPYDRSSSGNTIYF. Drawing the rest from reference TRBV18 and TRBJ1-3, the complete variable domain is NAGVMQNPRHLVRRRGQEARLRCSPMKGHSHVYWYRQLPEEGLKFMVYLQKENIIDESGMPKERFSAEFPKEGPSILRIQQVVRGDSAAYFCASSPYDRSSSGNTIYFGEGSWLTVV.

This clone was counted only a few times. The chain uses TRBV18 and TRBJ1-1, with 8 bases matching TRBD1. This CDR3 contains 14 residues. V shed 3 bases, J shed 5 bases, and the junction held 5 bases outside the gene matches. The germline CDR1 and CDR2 sequences are KGHSH and LQKENI. The CDR3 region is CASSPTGAWTEAFF. CDR3 DNA sequence: TGTGCCAGCTCACCGACAGGGGCTTGGACTGAAGCTTTCTTT. Combining the CDR3 with reference TRBV18 and TRBJ1-1 gives the whole variable domain NAGVMQNPRHLVRRRGQEARLRCSPMKGHSHVYWYRQLPEEGLKFMVYLQKENIIDESGMPKERFSAEFPKEGPSILRIQQVVRGDSAAYFCASSPTGAWTEAFFGQGTRLTVV.

The chain links TRBV5-5 to TRBJ2-7; 10 nucleotides align to TRBD2. This CDR3 comprises 15 residues. The V gene end was trimmed by 7 bases and the J gene end by 0 bases; junction bases not matched to a gene: 7. Per germline, CDR1 SGHKS and CDR2 YYEKEE (reference sequence). The CDR3 region has the DNA TGTGCCAGCTTAGCGGGGGGCTTCAACTCCTACGAGCAGTACTTC. Amino acid sequence: CASLAGGFNSYEQYF.

The chain links TRBV27 to TRBJ2-5; 8 positions agree with TRBD1. The germline V gene has CDR1 MNHEY and CDR2 SMNVEV (reference sequence). V lost 6 bases, J lost 0 bases, and 15 bases stayed unmatched. The CDR3 contains 18 residues. The CDR3 is CASSGQGLKRKYQETQYF. The CDR3 DNA reads TGTGCCAGCAGCGGACAGGGCCTCAAGCGGAAGTACCAAGAGACCCAGTACTTC.

This clone showed up just a few times. The rearrangement uses TRBV10-3 and TRBJ2-7; 8 nucleotides align to TRBD1. The CDR3 has 14 amino acids. CDR1 and CDR2 from the germline V gene are ENHRY and SYGVKD. With 7 bases clipped from V and 5 bases from J, the junction kept 10 bases outside the gene matches. This chain's CDR3 is CAIKRTGSEDEQYF. CDR3 DNA: TGTGCCATCAAGCGGACAGGGTCAGAAGACGAGCAGTACTTC.

The V gene is TRBV5-8, the J gene TRBJ2-7; D gene uncertain. The CDR3 contains 12 residues. Per germline, CDR1 SGHTS and CDR2 YDEGEE. Trimming shortened V by 4 bases and J by 8 bases, and 13 bases separated the two germline ends. The CDR3 coding sequence is TGTGCCAGCAGCCCTAGTGCAGTCCAGCAGTACTTC. It yields the protein CASSPSAVQQYF.

The V and J genes are TRBV5-6 and TRBJ2-3; 10 bases align to TRBD2. The CDR3 loop spans 15 amino acids. Germline V gives CDR1 SGHDT, CDR2 YYEEEE. V lost 4 bases and J lost 7; bases outside the gene matches: 9. CDR3 in amino acids: CASSTWTSGGNTQYF. The CDR3 DNA sequence: TGTGCCAGCAGCACCTGGACTAGCGGTGGAAATACGCAGTATTTT.

The V call is TRBV11-1, the J call TRBJ1-1; D unclear. The CDR3 runs to 12 residues. V dropped 3 bases and J dropped 10 bases, with 12 bases sitting between them. CDR1 is SGHAT and CDR2 is FQDESV in the germline V gene (reference sequence). The CDR3: CASSLDGRGAFF. CDR3 sequence (DNA): TGTGCCAGCAGCTTGGATGGTCGAGGAGCTTTCTTT.

J is TRBJ2-3 and V is TRBV5-8; TRBD1 might be the D (5 bases). The germline V gene has CDR1 SGHTS and CDR2 YDEGEE. Trimming shortened V by 4 bases and J by 0 bases, and 12 bases separated the two germline ends. The CDR3 is 15 residues long. The DNA of the CDR3 is TGTGCCAGCAGCCTGGACACTCCTAGCACAGATACGCAGTATTTT. It codes for CASSLDTPSTDTQYF.

The chain uses TRBV6-6 and TRBJ1-1; 7 positions agree with TRBD1. The CDR3 spans 16 residues. Germline CDR1 and CDR2: MNHNY and SVGAGI (reference sequence). With V trimmed by 4 bases and J by 4 bases, 12 bases remained unmatched. The CDR3 spells CASSFGASGTVTEAFF. The CDR3 DNA reads as TGTGCCAGCAGTTTCGGGGCCTCCGGGACAGTCACTGAAGCTTTCTTT.

CDR3 in DNA: TGTGCCAGTGGACGAGGCAAGAATGAGCAGTTCTTC. Residues: CASGRGKNEQFF. The chain carries TRBV19 and TRBJ2-1; D remains unclear. Looked up from germline, CDR1 is LNHDA and CDR2 is SQIVND (reference sequence). The length of the CDR3 is 12 residues. Trimming took off 8 bases at V and 7 bases at J, with 12 bases between the two ends.